Shown below are 8 T cell receptor beta chains from a single sample sequenced in a study of T cell changes during pregnancy in multiple sclerosis. Here immunoSEQ multiplex PCR was the method, and the copy in TCRdb shows in-frame clones only, minus some. The data hold over 85,000 clones, with roughly 89% observed a single time. Sequences were derived from peripheral blood, sampled after pregnancy. The source is a female donor in good health, enrolled as a control in a pregnancy study.

V is TRBV27 and J is TRBJ1-1, with a weak D call TRBD1 (5 bases). Trimming took off 2 bases at V and 0 bases at J, with 13 bases between the two ends. CDR3 length: 16 amino acids. Germline V CDR1 and CDR2: MNHEY, SMNVEV (reference sequence). CDR3 in DNA: TGTGCCAGCAGTTTAAAGGGACTATCAGTGAACACTGAAGCTTTCTTT. As protein: CASSLKGLSVNTEAFF.

The CDR3 sequence is CAWSPAAAGGYGLRYMRETQYF. The CDR3 nucleotides are TGTGCCTGGAGCCCAGCAGCTGCGGGGGGGTACGGTCTAAGATACATGAGAGAGACCCAGTACTTC. The chain joins TRBV30 to TRBJ2-5; 9 nucleotides line up with TRBD2. The germline CDR1 and CDR2 sequences are GTSNPN and SVGIG (reference sequence). The CDR3 spans 22 residues. V gave up 3 bases and J gave up 4 bases; unmatched junction bases: 30.

The chain combines TRBV15 with TRBJ1-2; tentatively, D is TRBD1 (5 bases). V lost 1 base to trimming and J lost 3 bases, with 9 bases between them. The germline V gene encodes CDR1 LNHNV and CDR2 YYDKDF (reference sequence). This CDR3 contains 14 residues. The CDR3 DNA is TGTGCCACCAGCAGAGGACAGTCTGACTATGGCTACACCTTC. The encoded protein is CATSRGQSDYGYTF.

In DNA form, the CDR3 reads TGTGCCAGCAGCGTCAAAGACAGGGGGTTGACTAGCGGGGGCACAGATACGCAGTATTTT. It specifies CASSVKDRGLTSGGTDTQYF. The chain joins TRBV9 to TRBJ2-3, with 11 positions matching TRBD2. The V and J ends lost 2 bases and 1 base, in that order; junction bases with no gene match: 15. Germline V lookup: CDR1 SGDLS, CDR2 YYNGEE. There are 20 residues in the CDR3.

The V gene is TRBV2, the J gene TRBJ1-4; 7 bases are a match to TRBD1. Germline-derived CDR1 and CDR2 are SNHLY and FYNNEI. V dropped 6 bases and J dropped 4; count of bases not matched to a gene: 5. The CDR3 is 14 residues long. The CDR3 region is CASRSGTDNEKLFF. The CDR3 bases are TGTGCCAGCAGGTCCGGGACAGATAATGAAAAACTGTTTTTT.

The V gene is TRBV2, the J gene TRBJ2-1, with 11 bases lining up with TRBD2. The V gene's germline CDR1 is SNHLY and CDR2 FYNNEI. Unmatched junction bases numbered 10, after V lost 11 bases and J lost 7 bases. The CDR3 spans 14 residues. The CDR3 loop reads CAPRGSGGANEQFF. DNA for the CDR3: TGTGCCCCCCGGGGTAGCGGGGGGGCTAATGAGCAGTTCTTC.

The chain uses TRBV28 and TRBJ1-6; 10 bases match TRBD1. After removal of 7 bases from V and 10 bases from J, the junction contained 7 bases not matched to a gene. Germline V gives CDR1 MDHEN, CDR2 SYDVKM. The CDR3 extends over 14 amino acids. Here the CDR3 reads CASTRTGGNSPLHF. CDR3 nucleotide sequence: TGTGCCAGCACTCGGACAGGGGGAAACTCACCCCTCCACTTT.

The chain recombines TRBV27 with TRBJ2-7; tentative D call: TRBD2 (6 bases). Trimming removed 3 bases from V and 9 bases from J, with 21 bases in between. The CDR3 spans 15 residues. Germline CDR1 and CDR2: MNHEY and SMNVEV (reference sequence). This chain's CDR3 is CASSFRPGREWGQYF. CDR3 nucleotide sequence: TGTGCCAGCAGTTTTCGACCGGGACGGGAGTGGGGGCAGTACTTC.